These T cell receptor beta chains were read from a single sample in a study of blood T cell repertoires in COVID-19. The method was immunoSEQ multiplex PCR; TCRdb's version includes in-frame clones alone and lacks a portion of them. This table has approximately 220,000 clones, roughly 90% appearing once. Material: PBMCs or T cells enriched from blood (not recorded which). Source of these receptors: a man aged 25 to 40 who had been exposed to COVID-19. The CDR3 runs from the conserved cysteine through the conserved F or W. A D gene is named only where the DNA matches it firmly. Size values are once, few and many counts, or a class for expanded clones, and some rows have none.

TGTGCCAGCAGTTTCTTCTGGGACAACTCCTACGAGCAGTACTTC,CASSFFWDNSYEQYF,TRBV27,.,.,TRBJ2-7
TGTGCCTGGAGCCCGGGAGGGTACGAGCAGTACTTC,CAWSPGGYEQYF,TRBV30,.,TRBD2,TRBJ2-7
TGTGCCAGCAGCCGGAAGCGGGGGTATTACGAGCAGTACTTC,CASSRKRGYYEQYF,TRBV27,.,TRBD2,TRBJ2-7
TGTGCCAGCAGCTTGGTAGAGGGCTTGAGCTCTGGAAACACCATATATTTT,CASSLVEGLSSGNTIYF,TRBV5-5,.,.,TRBJ1-3
TGTGCCAGCAGACCAGGGGCCGACTACAATGAGCAGTTCTTC,CASRPGADYNEQFF,TRBV2,.,.,TRBJ2-1
TGTGCCAGTAGACAGGGGTCAAATAGCAATCAGCCCCAGCATTTT,CASRQGSNSNQPQHF,TRBV19,.,TRBD1,TRBJ1-5
TGTGCCAGCAGCCCTTCTGAGGGAAGCCTAGAGACCCAGTACTTC,CASSPSEGSLETQYF,TRBV6-2/TRBV6-3,few,.,TRBJ2-5
TGCGCCAGCCGACAACCGGGACAGCGAAGTCTCCACTTT,CASRQPGQRSLHF,TRBV5-1,.,TRBD1,TRBJ1-6
TGTGCCACCAGCAACAACTTGGGCAACACCATATATTTT,CATSNNLGNTIYF,TRBV15,.,.,TRBJ1-3
TGTGCCTGGACCAGGGGGCTGTCACCCCTCCACTTT,CAWTRGLSPLHF,TRBV30,.,TRBD1,TRBJ1-6
TGTGCCAGCAGCCACTGGACAGGCTCTGGAAACACCATATATTTT,CASSHWTGSGNTIYF,TRBV5-5,.,TRBD1,TRBJ1-3
TGTGCCAGCAGCTTACTCCAAGGACATAGCAATCAGCCCCAGCATTTT,CASSLLQGHSNQPQHF,TRBV7-8,.,.,TRBJ1-5
TGTGCCAGCAGCCAACTAACTAATTCACCCCTCCACTTT,CASSQLTNSPLHF,TRBV3-1/TRBV3-2,.,.,TRBJ1-6
TGCGCCAGCAGCTTGGGGCACGGGGTGCTGAATGAGCAGTTCTTC,CASSLGHGVLNEQFF,TRBV5-1,.,.,TRBJ2-1
TGTGCCAGCAGCCAGCACAGGGGGACTGCAACTAATGAAAAACTGTTTTTT,CASSQHRGTATNEKLFF,TRBV4-2,.,TRBD1,TRBJ1-4
TGTGCCAGCAGGCGAGTCGACAGGCCGTGGCATTTT,CASRRVDRPWHF,TRBV2,.,.,TRBJ1-5
TGTGCCAGCCAAACCACACCGGGACAGGGGAGGTTTAGCAATCAGCCCCAGCATTTT,CASQTTPGQGRFSNQPQHF,TRBV2,.,TRBD1,TRBJ1-5
TGTGCCAGCAGCTTCGACCCCTCAGGGGTCACCGGGGAGCTGTTTTTT,CASSFDPSGVTGELFF,TRBV5-4,.,.,TRBJ2-2
TGTGCCAGCTCACCATGGGGACAGAGATCCTACGAGCAGTACTTC,CASSPWGQRSYEQYF,TRBV18,.,TRBD1,TRBJ2-7
TGTGCCAGCAGCCGCCCGATCGGGCAGGGAGGTTCACCCCTCCACTTT,CASSRPIGQGGSPLHF,TRBV7-9,.,.,TRBJ1-6
TGCGCCAGCAGTGACTGGTGGCCGAGGGATACGCAGTATTTT,CASSDWWPRDTQYF,TRBV5-1,.,.,TRBJ2-3
TGTGCCGTAGGGGGTAACAATCAGCCCCAGCATTTT,CAVGGNNQPQHF,TRBV30,.,.,TRBJ1-5
TGTGCCAGCAGCGTAGCGGGGGGAAACACAGATACGCAGTATTTT,CASSVAGGNTDTQYF,TRBV9,once,TRBD2,TRBJ2-3
TGTGCCAGCAGCCAGGGACAGGGTTTAAGGCAGCCCCAGCATTTT,CASSQGQGLRQPQHF,TRBV27,.,TRBD1,TRBJ1-5
TGTGCCTGGAGGGACAATCCCCAAAGTGGAAACACCATATATTTT,CAWRDNPQSGNTIYF,TRBV30,.,.,TRBJ1-3
TGCGCCAGCAGCCAAGTCCACAGAAGTACTTCCTATGGCTACACCTTC,CASSQVHRSTSYGYTF,TRBV4-1,.,.,TRBJ1-2
TGTGCCAGCAGTGAAGCTACCGGGACAGGGTCTATTAAGCCCCAGCATTTT,CASSEATGTGSIKPQHF,TRBV6-1,.,TRBD1,TRBJ1-5
TGCGCCAGCAGCCAAGGACTCGGACCCGGGGAGACTGAAGCTTTCTTT,CASSQGLGPGETEAFF,TRBV4-1,.,.,TRBJ1-1
TGCGCCAGCAGCCTAGGGACAGAGAGCTATGGCTACACCTTC,CASSLGTESYGYTF,TRBV5-1,once,TRBD1,TRBJ1-2
TGTGCCAGCTCACCAGGGACAGCTAGGGGCACTGAAGCTTTCTTT,CASSPGTARGTEAFF,TRBV18,.,TRBD1,TRBJ1-1
TGTGCCAGGAAAAATACAGGACGAAAAGAGACCCAGTACTTC,CARKNTGRKETQYF,TRBV27,.,.,TRBJ2-5
TGCGCCAGCAGCACAGGACAGGGGGAACAGCCCCAGCATTTT,CASSTGQGEQPQHF,TRBV5-1,.,TRBD1,TRBJ1-5
TGCGCCAGCAGCCCGGGGACAGGGCAGGAGACCCAGTACTTC,CASSPGTGQETQYF,TRBV5-1,.,TRBD1,TRBJ2-5
TGCAGCGTTGATGTGAATAGCGGGGGGATCCAAGAGACCCAGTACTTC,CSVDVNSGGIQETQYF,TRBV29-1,.,TRBD2,TRBJ2-5
TGTGCCAGCAGCTTAGGTTTCGGCAATGAGCAGTTCTTC,CASSLGFGNEQFF,TRBV11-2,.,.,TRBJ2-1
TGTGCCAGCAGTGCTGACGGGGGGGATCAGCCCCAGCATTTT,CASSADGGDQPQHF,TRBV9,.,.,TRBJ1-5
TGCGCCAGCAGCTTAGTTATGACTAGCCTTGATACGCAGTATTTT,CASSLVMTSLDTQYF,TRBV5-1,.,TRBD2,TRBJ2-3
TGTGCCAGCAGTTCACGGGACAGATTAACGTATAATTCACCCCTCCACTTT,CASSSRDRLTYNSPLHF,TRBV27,.,TRBD1,TRBJ1-6
TGTGCCAGCCTAATCGGGCCGTTGGGGGGGGAGCAGTACTTC,CASLIGPLGGEQYF,TRBV2,.,TRBD2,TRBJ2-7
TGTGCCTGGACGCCTCGGGGACAGGGATCCTACGAGCAGTACTTC,CAWTPRGQGSYEQYF,TRBV30,once,TRBD1,TRBJ2-7
TGCGCCAGCAGCTTGGTCGGGGGAGGGGTAGGAGAGACCCAGTACTTC,CASSLVGGGVGETQYF,TRBV5-1,.,TRBD2,TRBJ2-5
TGTGCCAGCAGTCCCACGGGACACACAGATACGCAGTATTTT,CASSPTGHTDTQYF,TRBV7-9,.,.,TRBJ2-3
TGTGCCAGTAGTACGAGCGGGGGGAACACCGGGGAGCTGTTTTTT,CASSTSGGNTGELFF,TRBV19,.,TRBD2,TRBJ2-2
TGTGCCAGCAGTCCCACAGGGATGGGTCAGCCCCAGCATTTT,CASSPTGMGQPQHF,TRBV28,.,.,TRBJ1-5
TGTGCCAGTAGTATACTAGGACAGAGCCAAGAGACCCAGTACTTC,CASSILGQSQETQYF,TRBV19,.,.,TRBJ2-5
TGCGCCAGCAGCTACCGGGACAGACTTGACTATGGCTACACCTTC,CASSYRDRLDYGYTF,TRBV5-1,.,TRBD1,TRBJ1-2
TGCGCCAGCAGCTTGGACGGGTACAATGAGCAGTTCTTC,CASSLDGYNEQFF,TRBV5-1,.,.,TRBJ2-1
TGCGCCAGCAGCCAAGATCTCGGGGGGGGCTACAATGAGCAGTTCTTC,CASSQDLGGGYNEQFF,TRBV4-1,.,TRBD2,TRBJ2-1
TGCGCCAGCAGCCAAGAATCTTTCAGGGGCAATCAGCCCCAGCATTTT,CASSQESFRGNQPQHF,TRBV4-3,.,.,TRBJ1-5
TGCGCCAGCAGCCAAGATAAGCGGCGGGGGGTATACAATGAGCAGTTCTTC,CASSQDKRRGVYNEQFF,TRBV4-1,.,TRBD2,TRBJ2-1
TGTGCCAGCAGCCCACACACCGACACGAATACGCAGTATTTT,CASSPHTDTNTQYF,TRBV5-4,few,.,TRBJ2-3
TGTGCCAGCAGTGAAGCGTTAGGGGCTTCCTACGAGCAGTACTTC,CASSEALGASYEQYF,TRBV6-1,.,.,TRBJ2-7
TGCGCCAGCAGCTTGGGGGACAGGGAAGCGGAGACCCAGTACTTC,CASSLGDREAETQYF,TRBV5-1,.,TRBD1,TRBJ2-5
TGTGCCAGCAGCCCATGGGGGGGGGCCTACGAGCAGTACTTC,CASSPWGGAYEQYF,TRBV9,.,TRBD2,TRBJ2-7
TGTGCCAGCAGCTTATTAGGCGGGGGGGCCGGAGGGGAGCTGTTTTTT,CASSLLGGGAGGELFF,TRBV7-2,.,TRBD2,TRBJ2-2